This T cell receptor (beta chain) derives from a study of T cells in Graves' hyperthyroidism and ophthalmopathy (dated by TCRdb to about 2019). The study in broad terms: Peripheral blood was collected at initial diagnosis, before any treatment. A discovery cohort of about 100 patients, fewer than 50 with Graves' ophthalmopathy and 57 with stable Graves' hyperthyroidism, was used to find distinguishing TCR V-J signatures. Prospective prediction of ophthalmopathy was tested in an independent validation cohort of fewer than 20 hyperthyroidism patients and 15 to 17 patients who later progressed to ophthalmopathy. The 75 to 100 discovery patients were randomly split 7:3 into training and test sets. In addition, the study compared T-cell repertoires in thyroid tissue and in blood from over 5 Graves' hyperthyroidism patients. After blood sampling, hyperthyroidism patients were treated with methimazole at a starting dose of 30 mg daily, and ophthalmopathy patients were treated with high-dose intravenous methylprednisolone. The paper reports TCR Vbeta CDR3 sequencing of fewer than 150 peripheral blood samples: some 41 ophthalmopathy, about 75 hyperthyroidism and around 17 progressor patients.

What the work shows at the level of the full study, not this receptor alone: A model built on a 13 V-J signature distinguished ophthalmopathy from stable hyperthyroidism, reaching around 87% sensitivity and about 81% specificity in cross-validation and 80%/75% in testing. No statistical method was used to fix the sample size in advance, and group allocation was not hidden from the investigators. In validation, progression to ophthalmopathy was predicted by the model with nearly 71% sensitivity and roughly 72% specificity, a median of around 6.5 months before onset. Most expanded thyroid clonotypes (frequency above 0.001) were also detected in blood, a finding suggesting that blood repertoires may reflect thyroid immune responses.

Stable Graves' hyperthyroidism was defined as the absence of progression to ophthalmopathy over 18 months of follow-up. Hyperthyroidism patients were aged 18 to 65 years and newly diagnosed, with disease duration of less than 2 months. Exclusion was applied to patients with uncontrolled infections, other autoimmune diseases, pregnancy or lactation. Diagnoses were established on the basis of clinical symptoms, serum thyroxine and TRAb, thyroid ultrasound, and orbital computed tomography. Ficoll-Paque density gradient centrifugation was used to isolate PBMCs from around 10 ml of fresh peripheral blood. Trizol reagent was used to extract total RNA, and RNA quality was then checked on an Agilent 2100 Bioanalyzer. V lost 2 bases and J lost 1 base; the stretch between them is 6 bases long. From its cysteine to its phenylalanine, the CDR3 spans 14 amino acids. The read is trimmed to its CDR3 DNA, 42 bases read in frame from base 1.

Amplification of TCR beta CDR3 regions was carried out from RNA transcripts. A first-round RT-PCR of the TCR CDR3 used the HTBI primer set with the Qiagen OneStep RT-PCR kit. Libraries were constructed in a second round of multiplex PCR, after which size selection and purification were performed. Libraries were sequenced paired-end with 100 bp reads on an Illumina HiSeq2000. For the original study's pipeline: SOAPnuke was used to process the raw data, with reads discarded if the reads contained adapters or uncalled bases, had a mean Phred below 15, or lacked an exact constant-primer or identifier match. High-quality paired reads were merged with COPE v1.2.5, and unique nucleotide sequences were defined as clonotypes. MiTCR v1.1 was used to align the clonotypes against IMGT TRBV, TRBD and TRBJ reference segments. The analysis included only V-J combinations with a frequency above 0.0001, which together covered 99% to 99.2% of the repertoires. The TCS score was defined as F50 (clonal expansion) divided by E x V (chaos), with BLOSUM62-based TCRdist calculated between CDR3 peptides within each V-J. Welch's t-statistics and random forest reduced roughly 540 V-J features to 13, which were used in a naive Bayes classifier (R e1071). The public reads were reprocessed in TCRdb via fastp at Q25 and MiXCR, keeping in-frame beta chains. Each entry is one CDR3 protein sequence, shown with its most common DNA and genes. The V and J calls and clone size come from TCRdb's table, not from the authors' own analysis. In all, the sample holds roughly 750,000 distinct CDR3 sequences, and roughly 15% of those were seen once. The ten top clones hold around 8% of the sample.

The sample holds many counts of this clonotype. It lacks a known antigen. Qualities for individual bases were not recorded, and no much larger clone is one base off. The sample was blood. The receptor was derived from a man aged 18 to 30 with Graves' hyperthyroidism. The rearrangement joined TRBV12-3 or TRBV12-4 to TRBJ2-1, with the identity of the D gene unclear. This receptor carries the CDR3 CASSLYTSYNEQFF. The nucleotide sequence is given as TGTGCCAGCAGTTTATACACTTCCTACAATGAGCAGTTCTTC.